One and the same sample provided the 7 T cell receptor beta chains below, sequenced in a study of shared clonotypes between healthy human individuals. Sequencing was performed with immunoSEQ multiplex PCR; in TCRdb, only in-frame clones are kept and a portion is missing. The data hold fewer than 2.5 million clones, with approximately 93% observed a single time. The source material was naive CD4+ T cells from PBMCs. The subset is: CD45RA+ positively selected. The source is a man aged 18 to 30 in good health. Some clones in this sample may be carry-over from other donors' samples.

Details on this clone: The same CDR3 arises from other DNA sequences in this sample as well. The chain is built from TRBV5-1 and TRBJ2-3; 8 bases align to TRBD2. Germline assignment: CDR1 SGHRS and CDR2 YFSETQ. Trimming cost V 5 bases and J 0 bases; bases outside gene matches: 2. CDR3 length: 14 amino acids. DNA of the CDR3: TGCGCCAGCAGTTCTAGCGGGAGCACAGATACGCAGTATTTT. This sequence encodes CASSSSGSTDTQYF. The whole variable domain, filled in from reference TRBV5-1 and TRBJ2-3, reads KAGVTQTPRYLIKTRGQQVTLSCSPISGHRSVSWYQQTPGQGLQFLFEYFSETQRNKGNFPGRFSGRQFSNSRSEMNVSTLELGDSALYLCASSSSGSTDTQYFGPGTRLTVL.

This chain joins TRBV6-1 and TRBJ1-4; D remains unclear. CDR1 and CDR2 from the germline V gene are MNHNS and SASEGT. V was shortened by 0 bases and J by 8 bases, with 10 bases between the two germline ends. The CDR3 sequence is 14 residues long. CDR3 in DNA: TGTGCCAGCAGTGAAGCGTTAGGGCGCGAAAAACTGTTTTTT. It yields the protein CASSEALGREKLFF.

This clone showed up just once. The chain couples TRBV6-1 to TRBJ2-7; D is unclear. The CDR3 has 11 amino acids. V gave up 4 bases and J gave up 4 bases, with 5 bases separating them. The germline CDR1 and CDR2 sequences are MNHNS and SASEGT. Here the CDR3 DNA reads TGTGCCAGCAGTGTCTCGTACGAGCAGTACTTC. It translates to CASSVSYEQYF.

The rearrangement uses TRBV9 and TRBJ2-2; 7 bases are a match to TRBD1. Trimming at V came to 2 bases and at J to 7 bases, leaving 5 bases not matched to a gene. There are 14 residues in the CDR3. Germline V CDR1 and CDR2: SGDLS, YYNGEE. This chain's CDR3 is CASSVQGGHGELFF. In DNA, the CDR3 is TGTGCCAGCAGCGTGCAAGGGGGCCACGGGGAGCTGTTTTTT.

The rearrangement joins TRBV18 to TRBJ1-1; tentatively, D is TRBD1 (6 bases). The CDR3 runs to 15 residues. Germline V gives CDR1 KGHSH, CDR2 LQKENI. V was cut by 2 bases and J by 2 bases, with 12 bases left in between. The DNA for the CDR3 is TGTGCCAGCTCACCAATCACAGGGTCCAACACTGAAGCTTTCTTT. As protein: CASSPITGSNTEAFF.

This rearrangement joins TRBV7-3 to TRBJ1-3; D uncertain. The CDR3 loop spans 14 amino acids. Germline values: CDR1 SGHTA, CDR2 FQGTGA. Trimming removed 2 bases at V and 2 bases at J, with 7 bases between. CDR3 DNA: TGTGCCAGCAGCTTACGGTCCCCTGGAAACACCATATATTTT. This translates into CASSLRSPGNTIYF. Combining the CDR3 with reference TRBV7-3 and TRBJ1-3 gives the whole variable domain GAGVSQTPSNKVTEKGKYVELRCDPISGHTALYWYRQSLGQGPEFLIYFQGTGAADDSGLPNDRFFAVRPEGSVSTLKIQRTERGDSAVYLCASSLRSPGNTIYFGEGSWLTVV.

This clone has a handful of counts. The J gene is TRBJ1-1, the V gene TRBV4-1; TRBD1 matches at 10 bases. Germline V gene data show CDR1 as MGHRA and CDR2 as YSYEKL. Trimming removed 4 bases from V and 5 bases from J; junction bases left unmatched: 7. The CDR3 totals 15 residues. The CDR3 coding sequence is TGCGCCAGCAGCCTCCTACGGGGACAGGGGACTGAAGCTTTCTTT. Translation: CASSLLRGQGTEAFF.